The clone carrying this T cell receptor (beta chain) was found once. As yet, its antigen is unknown. The data derive from a study of CXCR4 blockade with PD-1 therapy in pancreatic cancer. The length of the CDR3 is 11 residues. V shed 2 bases and J shed 6 bases, with 5 bases lying between them. The germline V gene encodes CDR1 GTSNPN and CDR2 SVGIG (reference sequence). TCRdb's table, derived via immunoSEQ multiplex PCR, lists solely in-frame clones and lacks some. The table includes about 4,800 clones, roughly 57% detected once. Study results and caveats: Survival did not correlate with tumor clonality, which averaged around 0.14 versus 0.05.

This rearrangement joins TRBV30 to TRBJ2-1; D gene ambiguous. The specimen sequenced was tumor tissue. The TCR originated in a human donor with pancreatic ductal adenocarcinoma. The CDR3 loop is CAWSFGNEQFF. DNA for the CDR3: TGTGCCTGGAGTTTTGGCAATGAGCAGTTCTTC.